A single T cell receptor (beta chain) is shown here with its context. Its target is unknown. Per the germline V gene, CDR1 is SGHRS and CDR2 is YFSETQ. Trimming pared 0 bases from V and 2 bases from J, leaving 9 bases between. The CDR3 runs 14 residues. The record originates from a study of graft-versus-host responses after intestinal transplantation. Study-wide background: Transplantation in recipients was multivisceral, liver-intestinal, or isolated intestinal.

Whole-study findings and limits: Graft-donor T cell macrochimerism coincided with high graft-versus-host to host-versus-graft clonal ratios in allografts. Recipient marrow showed GvH clones, some seen first in ileum or blood.

Sequencing was performed with immunoSEQ multiplex PCR; in TCRdb, only in-frame clones are kept and a portion is missing. The profile shows 35,000 to 55,000 clones, 85% to 95% of them singletons. The sequenced sample was PBMCs, obtained roughly 760 days after a first intestinal transplant, on the day of a second. The TCR comes from a human patient who received an intestinal transplant, so some T cells may come from the graft donor. The J gene is TRBJ2-7, the V gene TRBV5-1; no clear D gene. The CDR3: CASSLGIGTYEQYF. CDR3 in DNA: TGCGCCAGCAGCTTGGGTATAGGTACCTACGAGCAGTACTTC.